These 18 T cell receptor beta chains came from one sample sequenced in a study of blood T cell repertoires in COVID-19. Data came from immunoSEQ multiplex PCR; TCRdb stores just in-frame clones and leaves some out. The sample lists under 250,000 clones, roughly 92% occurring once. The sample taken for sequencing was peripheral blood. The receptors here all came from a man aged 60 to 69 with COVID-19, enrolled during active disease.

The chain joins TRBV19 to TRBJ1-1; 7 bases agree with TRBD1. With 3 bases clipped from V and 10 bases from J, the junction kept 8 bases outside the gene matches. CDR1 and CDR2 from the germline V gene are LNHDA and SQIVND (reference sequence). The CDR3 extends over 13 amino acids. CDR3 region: CASSIRDRERAFF. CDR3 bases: TGTGCCAGTAGTATTCGAGACAGGGAGAGAGCTTTCTTT.

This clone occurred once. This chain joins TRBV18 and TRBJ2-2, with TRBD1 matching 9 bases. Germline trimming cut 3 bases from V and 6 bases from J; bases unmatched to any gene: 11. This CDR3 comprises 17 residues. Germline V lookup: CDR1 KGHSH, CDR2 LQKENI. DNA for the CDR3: TGTGCCAGCTCACCGCGGACAGGGGCATTGCTTGCCGGGGAGCTGTTTTTT. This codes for CASSPRTGALLAGELFF.

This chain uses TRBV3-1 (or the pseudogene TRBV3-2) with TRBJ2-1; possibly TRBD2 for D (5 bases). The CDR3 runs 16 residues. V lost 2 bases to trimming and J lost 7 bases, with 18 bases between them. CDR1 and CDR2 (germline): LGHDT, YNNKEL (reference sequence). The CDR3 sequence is CASSQRNVPSWNEQFF. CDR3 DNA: TGTGCCAGCAGCCAACGGAACGTGCCTAGCTGGAATGAGCAGTTCTTC.

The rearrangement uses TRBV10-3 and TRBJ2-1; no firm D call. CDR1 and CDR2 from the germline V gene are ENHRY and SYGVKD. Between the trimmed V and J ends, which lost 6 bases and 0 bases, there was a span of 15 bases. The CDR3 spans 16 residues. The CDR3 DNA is TGTGCCATCAGGTCGGGTAGTCTTGACTCCTACAATGAGCAGTTCTTC. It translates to CAIRSGSLDSYNEQFF.

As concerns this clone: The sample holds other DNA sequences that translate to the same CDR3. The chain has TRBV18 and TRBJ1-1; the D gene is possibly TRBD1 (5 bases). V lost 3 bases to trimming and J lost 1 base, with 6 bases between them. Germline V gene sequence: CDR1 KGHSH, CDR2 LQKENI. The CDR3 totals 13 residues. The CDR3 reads CASSPQGNTEAFF. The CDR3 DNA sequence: TGTGCCAGCTCACCTCAGGGGAACACTGAAGCTTTCTTT.

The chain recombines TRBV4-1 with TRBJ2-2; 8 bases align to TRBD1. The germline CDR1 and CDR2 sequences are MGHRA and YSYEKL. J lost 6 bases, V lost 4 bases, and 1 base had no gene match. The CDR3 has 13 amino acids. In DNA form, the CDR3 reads TGCGCCAGCAGCCGGGGACAGGCCGGGGAGCTGTTTTTT. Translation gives CASSRGQAGELFF.

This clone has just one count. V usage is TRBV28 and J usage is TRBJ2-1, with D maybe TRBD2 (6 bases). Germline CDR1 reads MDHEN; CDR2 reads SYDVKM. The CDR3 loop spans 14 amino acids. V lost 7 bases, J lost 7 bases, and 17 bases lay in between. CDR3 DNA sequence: TGTGCCAGCACCCGACTAGAGGCCCTGAATGAGCAGTTCTTC. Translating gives CASTRLEALNEQFF.

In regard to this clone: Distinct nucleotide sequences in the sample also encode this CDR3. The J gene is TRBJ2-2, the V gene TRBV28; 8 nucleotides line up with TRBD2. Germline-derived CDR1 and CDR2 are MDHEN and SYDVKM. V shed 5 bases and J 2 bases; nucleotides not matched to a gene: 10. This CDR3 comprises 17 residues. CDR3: CASSRGLAGGNTGELFF. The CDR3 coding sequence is TGTGCCAGCAGTAGGGGTCTAGCGGGCGGTAACACCGGGGAGCTGTTTTTT.

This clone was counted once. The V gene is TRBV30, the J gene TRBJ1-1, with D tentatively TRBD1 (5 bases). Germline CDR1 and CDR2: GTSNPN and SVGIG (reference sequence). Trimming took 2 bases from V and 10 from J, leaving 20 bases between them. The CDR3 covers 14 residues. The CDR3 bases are TGTGCCTGGAGTATCCCCTGGGGGGGGGATGGAGCTTTCTTT. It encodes CAWSIPWGGDGAFF. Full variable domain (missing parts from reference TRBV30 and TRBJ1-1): SQTIHQWPATLVQPVGSPLSLECTVEGTSNPNLYWYRQAAGRGLQLLFYSVGIGQISSEVPQNLSASRPQDRQFILSSKKLLLSDSGFYLCAWSIPWGGDGAFFGQGTRLTVV.

In DNA form, the CDR3 reads TGTGCCAGTAGAACCGACAGGTACGATGAAGAAAAACTGTTTTTT. Its protein is CASRTDRYDEEKLFF. This chain uses TRBV19 with TRBJ1-4, with a weak D call TRBD1 (6 bases). Trimming removed 6 bases at V and 8 bases at J, with 19 bases between. This CDR3 has 15 residues. Germline V gene sequence: CDR1 LNHDA, CDR2 SQIVND (reference sequence).

The CDR3 protein is CASSLEPRGGSYNEQFF. DNA for the CDR3: TGTGCCAGCAGCTTAGAACCGCGGGGGGGCTCCTACAATGAGCAGTTCTTC. This chain joins TRBV11-2 and TRBJ2-1, with 9 bases matching TRBD2. After removal of 0 bases from V and 0 bases from J, the junction contained 3 bases not matched to a gene. The CDR3 is made up of 17 amino acids. CDR1 is SGHAT and CDR2 is FQNNGV in the germline V gene.

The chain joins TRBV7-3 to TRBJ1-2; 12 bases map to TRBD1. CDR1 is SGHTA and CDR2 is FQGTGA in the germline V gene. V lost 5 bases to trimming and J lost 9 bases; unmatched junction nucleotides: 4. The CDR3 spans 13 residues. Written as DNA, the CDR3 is TGTGCCAGCAGCCCCGGGACAGGGGGCAGCTACACCTTC. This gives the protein CASSPGTGGSYTF.

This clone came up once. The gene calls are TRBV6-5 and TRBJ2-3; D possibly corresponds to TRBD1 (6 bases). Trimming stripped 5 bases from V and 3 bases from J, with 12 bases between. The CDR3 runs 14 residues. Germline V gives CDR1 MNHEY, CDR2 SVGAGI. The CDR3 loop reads CASSLRTETDTQYF. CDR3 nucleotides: TGTGCCAGCAGTCTCCGGACAGAAACAGATACGCAGTATTTT.

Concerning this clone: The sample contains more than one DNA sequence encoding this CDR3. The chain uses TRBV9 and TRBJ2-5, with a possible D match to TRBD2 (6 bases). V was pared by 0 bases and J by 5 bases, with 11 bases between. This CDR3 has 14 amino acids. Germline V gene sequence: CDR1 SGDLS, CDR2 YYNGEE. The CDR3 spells CASSVGLARETQYF. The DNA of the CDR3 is TGTGCCAGCAGCGTAGGGCTAGCGAGGGAGACCCAGTACTTC.

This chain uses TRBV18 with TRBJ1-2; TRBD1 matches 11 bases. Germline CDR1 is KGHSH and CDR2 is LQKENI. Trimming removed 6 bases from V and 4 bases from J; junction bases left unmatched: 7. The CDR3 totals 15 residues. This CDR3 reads CASSAGTGGFYGYTF. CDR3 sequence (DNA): TGTGCCAGCTCCGCCGGGACAGGGGGTTTCTATGGCTACACCTTC. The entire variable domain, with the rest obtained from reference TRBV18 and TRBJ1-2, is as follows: NAGVMQNPRHLVRRRGQEARLRCSPMKGHSHVYWYRQLPEEGLKFMVYLQKENIIDESGMPKERFSAEFPKEGPSILRIQQVVRGDSAAYFCASSAGTGGFYGYTFGSGTRLTVV.

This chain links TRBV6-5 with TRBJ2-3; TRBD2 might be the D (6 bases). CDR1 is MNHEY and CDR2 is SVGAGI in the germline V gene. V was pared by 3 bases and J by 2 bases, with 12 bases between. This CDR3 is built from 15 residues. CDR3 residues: CASSYRASVTDTQYF. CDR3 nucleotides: TGTGCCAGCAGTTATCGCGCTAGCGTCACAGATACGCAGTATTTT.

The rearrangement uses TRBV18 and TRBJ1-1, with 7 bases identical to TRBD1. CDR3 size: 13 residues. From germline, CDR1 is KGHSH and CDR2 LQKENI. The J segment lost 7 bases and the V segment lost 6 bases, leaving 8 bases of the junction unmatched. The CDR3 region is CASSLTRDSEAFF. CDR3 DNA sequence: TGTGCCAGCTCCCTTACTCGGGACAGTGAAGCTTTCTTT.

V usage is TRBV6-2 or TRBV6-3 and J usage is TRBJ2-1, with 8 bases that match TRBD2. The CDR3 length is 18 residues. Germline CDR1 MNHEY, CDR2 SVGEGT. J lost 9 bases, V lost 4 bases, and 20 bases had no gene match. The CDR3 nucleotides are TGTGCCAGCAGTTTTCGCGCCAGCGGGGGAGGGCCTGGTGTTGAGCAGTTCTTC. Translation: CASSFRASGGGPGVEQFF.